Listed below are T cell receptor beta chains from one sample, sequenced in a study of response to subunit inactivated influenza vaccine. Using its own MiXCR run on the RT-PCR reads, TCRdb lists one record per CDR3 protein. The sample lists around 710,000 distinct CDR3 sequences, roughly 14% occurring once. The specimen comprised PBMCs from blood, sampled 14 to 15 days before vaccination. Receptor source: a man in his forties or fifties who received an inactivated influenza vaccine. The CDR3 runs from the conserved cysteine through the conserved F or W. A D gene is named only where the DNA matches it firmly. Only part of the rows carry a size: once, few, many, or a class if the clone is expanded.

TRBJ2-3	TRBV9	.	.	CASSVDDVFAQYF	TGTGCCAGCAGCGTAGACGACGTTTTTGCGCAGTATTTT
TRBJ2-3	TRBV11-1	.	few	CASSSAYITDTQYF	TGTGCCAGCAGCTCCGCGTATATCACAGATACGCAGTATTTT
TRBJ1-6	TRBV12-3/TRBV12-4	TRBD1	.	CASSRQGLPLHF	TGTGCCAGCAGTAGACAGGGGTTACCCCTCCACTTT
TRBJ2-1	TRBV7-3	.	.	CASSRSGRLNEQFF	TGTGCCAGCAGCCGCTCGGGACGCCTCAATGAGCAGTTCTTC
TRBJ2-3	TRBV5-1	TRBD2	few	CASSPLTSGVTDTQYF	TGCGCCAGCAGCCCGTTGACTAGCGGGGTCACAGATACGCAGTATTTT
TRBJ2-1	TRBV3-1	TRBD2	.	CASSALAGFNEQFF	TGTGCCAGCAGCGCTCTAGCGGGGTTCAATGAGCAGTTCTTC
TRBJ1-5	TRBV6-1	.	few	CASRAQGSSNQPQHF	TGTGCCAGCCGCGCCCAGGGCAGCAGCAATCAGCCCCAGCATTTT
TRBJ2-2	TRBV9	.	many	CASSVGPPQRIRTNTGELFF	TGTGCCAGCAGCGTGGGTCCCCCTCAGAGAATACGGACTAACACCGGGGAGCTGTTTTTT
TRBJ2-2	TRBV12-3/TRBV12-4	.	.	CASSLYKALDTGELFF	TGTGCCAGCAGTTTATACAAGGCATTGGACACCGGGGAGCTGTTTTTT
TRBJ2-6	TRBV5-1	.	few	CASSLPLTGANVLTF	TGCGCCAGCAGCTTACCACTTACGGGGGCCAACGTCCTGACTTTC
TRBJ2-7	TRBV12-3/TRBV12-4	TRBD2	few	CASNVAGGHYEQYF	TGTGCCAGCAATGTAGCGGGGGGCCACTACGAGCAGTACTTC
TRBJ2-7	TRBV20-1	.	.	CSARDPERHYEQYF	TGCAGTGCTAGAGACCCCGAGCGGCACTACGAGCAGTACTTC
TRBJ1-1	TRBV29-1	TRBD1	few	CSVTGALNTEAFF	TGCAGCGTTACAGGGGCGTTGAACACTGAAGCTTTCTTT
TRBJ2-5	TRBV10-3	TRBD2	many	CATGGRGGARETQYF	TGTGCCACCGGTGGCCGCGGGGGGGCCCGGGAGACCCAGTACTTC
TRBJ2-1	TRBV7-3	TRBD2	.	CASSSGALAGANEQFF	TGTGCCAGCAGCTCAGGGGCACTAGCGGGAGCGAATGAGCAGTTCTTC
TRBJ1-3	TRBV24-1	.	few	CATSESGSGNTIYF	TGTGCCACCAGTGAATCAGGATCTGGAAACACCATATATTTT
TRBJ2-1	TRBV7-2	.	few	CASSLGWQEQFF	TGTGCCAGCAGCTTAGGGTGGCAGGAGCAGTTCTTC
TRBJ2-5	TRBV7-9	TRBD2	.	CASSLPEAGGEETQYF	TGTGCCAGCAGCTTACCTGAAGCGGGGGGAGAAGAGACCCAGTACTTC
TRBJ2-3	TRBV7-8	TRBD2	.	CASSPTRGLAGKDTQYF	TGTGCCAGCAGCCCTACCAGGGGACTAGCGGGAAAAGATACGCAGTATTTT
TRBJ2-5	TRBV11-2	TRBD2	many	CASTMGLAGPREETQYF	TGTGCCAGCACCATGGGACTAGCGGGGCCAAGGGAAGAGACCCAGTACTTC
TRBJ1-5	TRBV6-5	.	.	CASSYSIVGNQPQHF	TGTGCCAGCAGTTACTCGATAGTTGGGAATCAGCCCCAGCATTTT
TRBJ1-1	TRBV12-3/TRBV12-4	.	.	CASSFIENTEAFF	TGTGCCAGCAGTTTCATAGAGAACACTGAAGCTTTCTTT
TRBJ2-5	TRBV25-1	.	many	CASSWSRQETQYF	TGTGCCAGCAGTTGGAGCCGACAAGAGACCCAGTACTTC
TRBJ1-5	TRBV9	.	.	CASSVSDSLYSNQPQHF	TGTGCCAGCAGCGTATCGGACAGCTTGTATAGCAATCAGCCCCAGCATTTT
TRBJ2-7	TRBV4-3	.	few	CASSQEAHPSEQYF	TGCGCCAGCAGCCAAGAAGCCCACCCCTCCGAGCAGTACTTC
TRBJ1-1	TRBV15	.	.	CATSSWSWGQINTEAFF	TGTGCCACCAGCAGCTGGTCCTGGGGCCAGATAAACACTGAAGCTTTCTTT
TRBJ2-3	TRBV11-2	.	many	CASSLPGADTQYF	TGTGCCAGCAGCCTCCCAGGGGCGGATACGCAGTATTTT
TRBJ1-3	TRBV7-8	.	.	CASSVAGYGNTIYF	TGTGCCAGCAGCGTAGCAGGTTACGGAAACACCATATATTTT
TRBJ2-2	TRBV5-1	TRBD2	.	CASSFLVASGNTNTGELFF	TGCGCCAGCAGCTTTCTGGTGGCTAGCGGGAATACGAACACCGGGGAGCTGTTTTTT
TRBJ2-1	TRBV2	.	.	CASSELRVRYNEQFF	TGTGCCAGCAGTGAATTACGAGTCCGCTACAATGAGCAGTTCTTC
TRBJ2-1	TRBV5-1	TRBD2	.	CASSSGLAGEVVFF	TGCGCCAGCAGCTCGGGACTAGCGGGAGAAGTAGTGTTCTTC
TRBJ1-6	TRBV6-1	.	few	CASSEASPGSSYNSPLHF	TGTGCCAGCAGTGAAGCTTCCCCCGGGAGCTCCTATAATTCACCCCTCCACTTT
TRBJ2-7	TRBV20-1	TRBD1	.	CSARQGYYEQYF	TGCAGTGCCAGACAGGGATACTACGAGCAGTACTTC
TRBJ2-7	TRBV5-1	.	few	CASSLYQGPYEQYF	TGCGCCAGCAGCTTGTATCAGGGACCCTACGAGCAGTACTTC
TRBJ1-5	TRBV2	.	.	CASSEVAGDQPQHF	TGTGCCAGCAGTGAAGTGGCAGGGGATCAGCCCCAGCATTTT